What follows is one T cell receptor beta chain and its context. Its cognate antigen has yet to be identified. No quality values exist for individual bases; no much larger clone is one base distant. These data originate in a study of PD-1 blockade in classical Hodgkin lymphoma (dated by TCRdb to 2020 to 2022). General notes on the study: Nivolumab dosing was 3 mg/kg intravenously every 2 weeks, continuing until either disease progression or unacceptable toxicity. The study used CyTOF and TCR beta sequencing to define a peripheral blood immune signature of response to PD-1 blockade in classical Hodgkin lymphoma. General study outcomes and caveats: The study was limited to a single clinical trial cohort, and causes of repertoire differences, possibly disease activity or prior therapy, remained undefined. Among trial patients, those achieving complete response had baseline diversity similar to that of newly diagnosed patients, while diversity was significantly lower in partial responders and progressors. Patients starting nivolumab less than 1 year after ASCT had lower diversity and were excluded from later analyses to avoid confounding by immune reconstitution. A significant rise by C4D1 was seen in CD4+ but not CD8+ TCR diversity (p=0.0027 vs p=0.16), with the rise being most apparent in complete responders (p=0.02). Baseline TCR diversity was reported as lower in newly diagnosed patients than in healthy donors, and lower still in relapsed/refractory patients.

V trim: 3 bases; J trim: 2 bases; unmatched bases: 3. The CDR3 spans 16 residues, from the cysteine through the phenylalanine. Only CDR3 DNA remains: 48 bases, in frame from the first base. According to the germline V gene (reference sequence), CDR1 reads MNHEY and CDR2 reads SMNVEV. Taken with the paper, the label for time point translates to: cycle 1 day 1 (C1D1), immediately before nivolumab initiation. Every trial patient had relapsed following autologous stem cell transplantation, and prior brentuximab vedotin exposure was what differed among cohorts A, B and C. A Miltenyi CD4+ T cell isolation kit was used for magnetic negative selection to purify CD4+ T cells from thawed PBMCs. The trial cohort comprised fewer than 65 patients with relapsed/refractory classical Hodgkin lymphoma whose best overall responses were complete response, partial response or progressive disease. Single-agent nivolumab was administered to trial patients in the multi-cohort phase II CheckMate 205 trial. An independent review committee assessed best overall response by applying the 2007 International Working Group response criteria. Trial PBMCs were obtained immediately prior to nivolumab initiation (C1D1) and on therapy at cycle 2 day 1 and cycle 4 day 1. Peripheral blood was collected in 8 mL Vacutainer Cell Preparation Tubes, from which PBMCs were isolated by centrifugation and then cryopreserved. Purified CD4+ and CD8+ fractions were prepared only for cases with an additional available PBMC sample. Magnetically labelled cells were removed on LS columns in a quadroMACS separator, and the flow-through was collected as the purified fraction.

Genomic DNA was isolated using the Qiagen DNeasy kit from unsorted PBMCs as well as from negatively selected CD4+ and CD8+ fractions. TCR beta CDR3 regions were amplified by immunoSEQ multiplex PCR using primers annealing to V and J segments. A synthetic immune receptor repertoire was used to minimize amplification bias, and any remaining bias was removed computationally after sequencing. On the authors' methods: Repertoire diversity was quantified as the Shannon entropy index using custom Python scripts. Unsorted, CD4+ and CD8+ repertoires were analyzed separately, except in combined analyses where CD4+ and CD8+ sequences were merged in silico. A clone was considered expanded if an increase in frequency of at least 2-fold after treatment relative to C1D1 was found, and a pseudocount of 0.5 was applied to clones undetected at baseline. Clones with 0 or 1 copy at C1D1 were classified as singleton clones, and clones with 2 or more copies were classified as non-singleton clones. Clones expanded in unsorted samples were annotated as CD4+, CD8+ or unknown by matching protein sequences in sorted samples from the same patient. Wilcoxon tests on paired samples were used to test changes in diversity from C1D1 to C4D1. TCRdb limited this immuneACCESS table to in-frame rearrangements with V and J called. A share of clones is missing; checked studies link under half to unresolved V genes, and the rest is unexplained. The D gene and trimming were derived from the DNA, and the V and J assignments and clone size from that table. Counted in this sample were over 30,000 clones; about nine tenths of them appeared once. Jointly, the top ten make up less than 0.3% of the sample.

This clonotype was obtained from a human donor with classical Hodgkin lymphoma. The starting material was CD4+ T cells from blood, obtained at baseline. The chain couples TRBV27 to TRBJ2-3, with 12 bases aligning to TRBD2. The encoded CDR3 is CASSFRTSGVTDTQYF. DNA sequence: TGTGCCAGCAGTTTCCGGACTAGCGGGGTCACAGATACGCAGTATTTT.